A single sample gave rise to the 9 T cell receptor beta chains below, sequenced in a study of blood T cell repertoires in COVID-19. The repertoire was sequenced with immunoSEQ multiplex PCR; TCRdb's copy has only in-frame clones and lacks some. This table holds fewer than 110,000 clones, roughly 92% found once. The sequenced sample consisted of peripheral blood. The receptors derive from a man over 45 with active COVID-19.

This clone appeared a single time. The chain carries TRBV7-2 and TRBJ2-5; D may be TRBD1 (5 bases). This CDR3 spans 14 amino acids. Between the trimmed V and J ends, which lost 5 bases and 3 bases, there was a span of 13 bases. CDR1 is SGHTA, CDR2 FQGNSA, per germline. CDR3 amino acids: CASSPRAGKETQYF. The CDR3 nucleotides are TGTGCCAGCAGCCCAAGGGCAGGGAAAGAGACCCAGTACTTC.

This sequence joins TRBV3-1 (or the pseudogene TRBV3-2) and TRBJ1-3; no clear D gene. From germline, CDR1 is LGHDT and CDR2 YNNKEL (reference sequence). The CDR3 is 15 amino acids. Trimming took off 0 bases at V and 0 bases at J, with 6 bases between the two ends. The CDR3 DNA is TGTGCCAGCAGCCAAGAATTGAGCTCTGGAAACACCATATATTTT. This sequence encodes CASSQELSSGNTIYF.

The chain joins TRBV7-8 to TRBJ1-1; 9 nucleotides match TRBD1. The V gene's germline CDR1 is SGHVS and CDR2 FQNEAQ. V was clipped by 0 bases and J by 12 bases; unmatched bases: 5. CDR3 length equals 13 residues. The CDR3 nucleotides read TGTGCCAGCAGCTTAGCGGGACAGGGTCTAACTTTCTTT. Protein: CASSLAGQGLTFF.

This sequence joins TRBV5-1 and TRBJ2-1; 11 nucleotides line up with TRBD2. V dropped 4 bases and J dropped 7; count of bases not matched to a gene: 10. CDR3 length: 16 amino acids. The germline V gene encodes CDR1 SGHRS and CDR2 YFSETQ. CDR3 loop: CASSAGTSGLINEQFF. CDR3 in DNA: TGCGCCAGCAGCGCCGGGACTAGCGGATTGATTAATGAGCAGTTCTTC.

V usage is TRBV7-9 and J usage is TRBJ1-4, with no clear D. Germline V CDR1 and CDR2: SEHNR, FQNEAQ (reference sequence). Trimming took 1 base from V and 1 from J, leaving 4 bases between them. This CDR3 spans 14 amino acids. The CDR3 DNA follows: TGTGCCAGCAGCTTAGGAGAAACTAATGAAAAACTGTTTTTT. This gives the protein CASSLGETNEKLFF.

The chain uses TRBV13 and TRBJ1-3; D call uncertain. The CDR3 has 15 amino acids. Per the germline V gene, CDR1 is PRHDT and CDR2 is FYEKMQ (reference sequence). The V end was cut by 5 bases, the J end by 2 bases, with 13 bases between. Written as DNA, the CDR3 is TGTGCCAGCAGCCCGCGGTCGAGGGCTGGAAACACCATATATTTT. This gives the protein CASSPRSRAGNTIYF.

This chain uses TRBV7-2 with TRBJ2-3; 10 bases agree with TRBD2. After removal of 2 bases from V and 4 bases from J, the junction contained 3 bases not matched to a gene. There are 15 residues in the CDR3. Germline CDR1 and CDR2: SGHTA and FQGNSA. DNA of the CDR3: TGTGCCAGCAGCTTAAGCGGGAGGGCCGCAGATACGCAGTATTTT. Protein sequence: CASSLSGRAADTQYF. Drawing the rest from reference TRBV7-2 and TRBJ2-3, the complete variable domain is GAGVSQSPSNKVTEKGKDVELRCDPISGHTALYWYRQSLGQGLEFLIYFQGNSAPDKSGLPSDRFSAERTGGSVSTLTIQRTQQEDSAVYLCASSLSGRAADTQYFGPGTRLTVL.

The chain uses TRBV3-1 (or the pseudogene TRBV3-2) and TRBJ2-1, with 12 nucleotides matching TRBD2. Germline V gene data show CDR1 as LGHDT and CDR2 as YNNKEL (reference sequence). V trimming: 0 bases; J trimming: 4 bases; junction bases outside the gene matches: 4. This CDR3 is 17 amino acids long. The CDR3 region has the DNA TGTGCCAGCAGCCAAGACCCACTAGCGGGAGGATACAATGAGCAGTTCTTC. This translates into CASSQDPLAGGYNEQFF.

The CDR3 loop is CASSPKGIGTDTQYF. The CDR3 nucleotides read TGTGCCAGCAGCCCCAAGGGGATTGGCACAGATACGCAGTATTTT. The chain recombines TRBV7-9 with TRBJ2-3; tentatively, D is TRBD1 (5 bases). Trimming shortened V by 5 bases and J by 1 base, and 13 bases separated the two germline ends. This CDR3 contains 15 residues. The germline V gene has CDR1 SEHNR and CDR2 FQNEAQ (reference sequence).